The clone carrying this T cell receptor (beta chain) was seen a handful of times. The antigen remains unidentified. The data stem from a study of T cells in Graves' hyperthyroidism and ophthalmopathy. General study points: The model predicted ophthalmopathy a median about 6.6 months before onset. A model built on 13 V-J features separated ophthalmopathy from stable hyperthyroidism. Most clonotypes that expanded in the thyroid above 0.001 also showed up in blood.

Diagnostic decisions used clinical symptoms, serum thyroxine and TRAb, thyroid ultrasound and orbital computed tomography. Amplified regions were TCR beta CDR3 sequences from RNA transcripts. The TCR CDR3 was amplified in a first-round RT-PCR using the HTBI primer set. One entry per CDR3 protein results from TCRdb running MiXCR on the multiplex PCR reads. Here the sample spans fewer than 550,000 distinct CDR3 sequences, roughly a quarter being singletons. The TCR was taken from a woman between 25 and 40 years old with Graves' ophthalmopathy. The source material was blood.

This CDR3 reads CASSPQPSYPPVGQFF. The CDR3 DNA follows: TGTGCCAGCAGTCCCCAACCATCGTACCCTCCGGTAGGGCAGTTCTTC. The V gene is TRBV11-2, the J gene TRBJ2-1; D gene ambiguous. This CDR3 comprises 16 residues. V was pared by 6 bases and J by 12 bases, with 27 bases between. The germline V gene has CDR1 SGHAT and CDR2 FQNNGV.